These 8 T cell receptor beta chains were all obtained from the same sample, sequenced in a study of human T cells and chemical hapten exposure. The time point denotes: pre-sensitization, week 0. Treatment given: therapeutic diphenylcyclopropenone sensitization with weekly scalp DPC. TCRdb reanalysed the RACE reads using MiXCR and keeps one entry per CDR3 protein. The profile shows about 350,000 distinct CDR3 sequences, over 5% of them singletons. This specimen consisted of whole blood, obtained in connection with sensitization to the hapten diphenylcyclopropenone (DPC). The receptors originated from a woman between 18 and 29 years old with alopecia areata. Some clones in this sample may be carry-over from other donors' samples.

The gene calls are TRBV10-3 and TRBJ1-4; a possible D gene is TRBD1 (6 bases). The CDR3 is 12 residues long. Germline V lookup: CDR1 ENHRY, CDR2 SYGVKD. Between the trimmed V and J ends, which lost 11 bases and 8 bases, there was a span of 15 bases. In DNA, the CDR3 is TGTGCCGTCGCAGGGGATCGGGAAAAACTGTTTTTT. Residues: CAVAGDREKLFF.

The rearrangement uses TRBV18 and TRBJ2-3, with 8 bases lining up with TRBD2. V dropped 4 bases and J dropped 2; count of bases not matched to a gene: 5. The CDR3 is 15 amino acids. Germline values: CDR1 KGHSH, CDR2 LQKENI. CDR3 DNA: TGTGCCAGCTCACATATAGCGGGGAACACAGATACGCAGTATTTT. Translated: CASSHIAGNTDTQYF.

This clonotype was observed a few times. The rearrangement links TRBV6-2 or TRBV6-3 to TRBJ2-1; D call uncertain. Germline V gene data show CDR1 as MNHEY and CDR2 as SVGEGT. V was trimmed by 2 bases and J by 10 bases, leaving 18 bases between them. The CDR3 is made up of 15 amino acids. CDR3 bases: TGTGCCAGCAGTTACAGTCTTCTCCCCCGACCGGAGCAGTTCTTC. Translation gives CASSYSLLPRPEQFF.

The rearrangement joins TRBV7-9 to TRBJ2-5; 8 bases are shared with TRBD2. V lost 5 bases, J lost 3 bases, and 2 bases stayed unmatched. CDR1 and CDR2 (germline): SEHNR, FQNEAQ (reference sequence). This CDR3 has 13 residues. CDR3 nucleotide sequence: TGTGCCAGCAGCACGGGACTAGAAGAGACCCAGTACTTC. Translating gives CASSTGLEETQYF.

V and J are TRBV6-5 and TRBJ2-7; TRBD1 or TRBD2 may be the D gene (5 bases each). Germline CDR1 is MNHEY and CDR2 is SVGAGI. V was pared by 0 bases and J by 3 bases, with 15 bases between. This CDR3 comprises 16 residues. The CDR3 bases are TGTGCCAGCAGTTACTCGAACACGGGGCCCGACTACGAGCAGTACTTC. Its translation is CASSYSNTGPDYEQYF.

This clonotype showed up many times. The chain links TRBV9 to TRBJ2-3, with TRBD1 matching 9 bases. CDR1 and CDR2 from the germline V gene are SGDLS and YYNGEE. This CDR3 contains 18 residues. V trimming: 3 bases; J trimming: 2 bases; junction bases outside the gene matches: 13. The CDR3: CASSAWRTGAGDTDTQYF. The CDR3 nucleotides read TGTGCCAGCAGCGCCTGGAGGACAGGGGCCGGAGACACAGATACGCAGTATTTT.

The table lists this clonotype with a few counts. The chain is built from TRBV7-9 and TRBJ1-4; TRBD1 agrees at 7 bases. V dropped 4 bases and J dropped 6; count of bases not matched to a gene: 11. Germline CDR1 SEHNR, CDR2 FQNEAQ (reference sequence). The CDR3 runs to 16 residues. The CDR3 reads CASSSRQGIGDEKLFF. CDR3 bases: TGTGCCAGCAGCTCCAGACAGGGTATTGGGGATGAAAAACTGTTTTTT.

This sequence joins TRBV5-4 and TRBJ1-1, with D possibly being TRBD1 (5 bases). From germline, CDR1 is SGHNT and CDR2 YYREEE (reference sequence). The CDR3 has 15 amino acids. Trimming stripped 0 bases from V and 7 bases from J, with 16 bases between. CDR3 region: CASSLGGLSFREAFF. The CDR3 DNA reads as TGTGCCAGCAGCTTGGGGGGACTGTCATTCCGTGAAGCTTTCTTT.